Following are 20 T cell receptor beta chains from one sample sequenced in a study of CD8 T cells in Susac syndrome. Reverse transcription of roughly 0.45 to 1 ug RNA used random hexamers. TCRdb passed the immunoSEQ multiplex PCR reads through MiXCR, listing each CDR3 protein once. Among about 290,000 distinct CDR3 sequences listed, about 91% were seen once. The material sequenced was CD8+ T cells from PBMCs. All receptors derive from a human donor with multiple sclerosis.

V gene TRBV27 combines with J gene TRBJ2-7; 9 bases fit TRBD2. The CDR3 extends over 17 amino acids. Trimming took 2 bases from V and 1 from J; bases not matched to a gene: 9. Germline CDR1 reads MNHEY; CDR2 reads SMNVEV (reference sequence). The CDR3 is CASSLMSSGRISYEQYF. The CDR3 DNA sequence: TGTGCCAGCAGTTTAATGAGTAGCGGGAGAATTTCCTACGAGCAGTACTTC.

The CDR3 protein is CAIQGADTEAFF. The CDR3 DNA reads as TGTGCCATTCAGGGGGCGGACACTGAAGCTTTCTTT. The J gene is TRBJ1-1, the V gene TRBV7-9; 8 positions agree with TRBD1. This CDR3 has 12 amino acids. With V trimmed by 10 bases and J by 3 bases, 4 bases remained unmatched. Germline CDR1 is SEHNR and CDR2 is FQNEAQ (reference sequence). Full variable domain (outside the CDR3, taken from reference TRBV7-9 and TRBJ1-1): DTGVSQNPRHKITKRGQNVTFRCDPISEHNRLYWYRQTLGQGPEFLTYFQNEAQLEKSRLLSDRFSAERPKGSFSTLEIQRTEQGDSAMYLCAIQGADTEAFFGQGTRLTVV.

In its sample, this clonotype was seen once. CDR3 loop: CASSQLVQAKETQYF. In nucleotides, the CDR3 is TGCGCCAGCAGTCAATTGGTACAAGCAAAAGAGACCCAGTACTTC. This chain links TRBV23-1 with TRBJ2-5; D ambiguous. TRBV23-1 is filed as an ORF, its function uncertain. This CDR3 is 15 amino acids long. V lost 1 base and J 3 bases, leaving 12 bases between the germline ends.

This clonotype was counted a single time. This rearrangement joins TRBV20-1 to TRBJ1-2; D ambiguous. This CDR3 region has 14 residues. CDR1 DFQATT and CDR2 SNEGSKA come from the germline V gene (reference sequence). The V and J ends lost 1 base and 2 bases respectively, with 11 bases between them. As DNA, the CDR3 is TGCAGTGCTAGAGGCTACCAGCCGAACTATGGCTACACCTTC. Encoded protein: CSARGYQPNYGYTF.

CDR3 sequence reads: CASRGGNEQFF. The CDR3 region has the DNA TGTGCCAGCAGAGGTGGTAATGAGCAGTTCTTC. The J gene is TRBJ2-1, the V gene TRBV6-5; no clear D gene. Germline assignment: CDR1 MNHEY and CDR2 SVGAGI. Trimming stripped 6 bases from V and 7 bases from J, with 7 bases between. This CDR3 has 11 amino acids.

The V and J genes are TRBV15 and TRBJ2-4, with 8 bases that match TRBD2. V was pared by 1 base and J by 0 bases, with 11 bases of the junction left unmatched. Germline V gene lookup returns CDR1 LNHNV and CDR2 YYDKDF (reference sequence). The CDR3 runs 19 residues. This chain's CDR3 is CATSRAPAGDRLAKNIQYF. CDR3 nucleotides: TGTGCCACCAGCAGAGCACCAGCGGGGGACCGTCTAGCCAAAAACATTCAGTACTTC. Full variable domain (rest looked up from reference TRBV15 and TRBJ2-4): DAMVIQNPRYQVTQFGKPVTLSCSQTLNHNVMYWYQQKSSQAPKLLFHYYDKDFNNEADTPDNFQSRRPNTSFCFLDIRSPGLGDTAMYLCATSRAPAGDRLAKNIQYFGAGTRLSVL.

The genes are TRBV20-1 and TRBJ2-5; no firm D call. The CDR3 contains 14 residues. CDR1 is DFQATT, CDR2 SNEGSKA, per germline (reference sequence). V lost 0 bases and J 6 bases, leaving 14 bases between the germline ends. CDR3 loop: CSAREDGLVKTQYF. The DNA of the CDR3 is TGCAGTGCTAGAGAAGATGGGCTGGTGAAGACCCAGTACTTC.

The rearrangement links TRBV6-5 to TRBJ1-4; D possibly corresponds to TRBD1 (5 bases). V lost 2 bases to trimming and J lost 8 bases, with 12 bases between them. The CDR3 sequence is 14 residues long. Germline V gives CDR1 MNHEY, CDR2 SVGAGI. The CDR3 DNA follows: TGTGCCAGCAGTTACGGCCGGGACCTCGAAAAACTGTTTTTT. Translation gives CASSYGRDLEKLFF.

This clonotype was observed a few times. The gene calls are TRBV5-4 and TRBJ1-2; 7 bases are shared with TRBD1. This CDR3 spans 13 amino acids. CDR1 SGHNT and CDR2 YYREEE come from the germline V gene (reference sequence). V was clipped by 3 bases and J by 3 bases; unmatched bases: 2. Written as DNA, the CDR3 is TGTGCCAGCAGCTATGGGACAGACTATGGCTACACCTTC. Amino acids: CASSYGTDYGYTF.

The V and J genes are TRBV30 and TRBJ1-1; D not certain. The CDR3 is made up of 13 amino acids. Looked up from germline, CDR1 is GTSNPN and CDR2 is SVGIG (reference sequence). With 0 bases removed from V and 4 bases from J, the gap between germline ends came to 9 bases. This CDR3 reads CAWSVPPGTEAFF. In nucleotides, the CDR3 is TGTGCCTGGAGTGTTCCCCCGGGCACTGAAGCTTTCTTT.

The gene calls are TRBV11-2 and TRBJ2-1; D is ambiguous. Trimming cost V 5 bases and J 7 bases, with 12 bases left between them. Per germline, CDR1 SGHAT and CDR2 FQNNGV. The CDR3 has 13 amino acids. CDR3 loop: CASSRVGRNEQFF. In DNA form, the CDR3 reads TGTGCCAGCAGCCGAGTGGGAAGGAATGAGCAGTTCTTC.

The J gene is TRBJ2-5, the V gene TRBV15; 9 bases match TRBD1. This CDR3 is built from 15 residues. Trimming removed 5 bases from V and 4 bases from J; junction bases left unmatched: 8. Germline V gene data show CDR1 as LNHNV and CDR2 as YYDKDF (reference sequence). This CDR3 reads CATSEAGTGIETQYF. CDR3 nucleotides: TGTGCCACCAGCGAGGCGGGGACAGGGATAGAGACCCAGTACTTC. The full variable domain, in which reference TRBV15 and TRBJ2-5 provide the parts outside the CDR3, is DAMVIQNPRYQVTQFGKPVTLSCSQTLNHNVMYWYQQKSSQAPKLLFHYYDKDFNNEADTPDNFQSRRPNTSFCFLDIRSPGLGDTAMYLCATSEAGTGIETQYFGPGTRLLVL.

A single count supports this clonotype. The J gene is TRBJ2-1, the V gene TRBV18; 7 bases align to TRBD2. This CDR3 contains 16 residues. Germline CDR1 is KGHSH and CDR2 is LQKENI. V shed 0 bases and J 4 bases; nucleotides not matched to a gene: 6. The CDR3 sequence: CASSPPVPSGYNEQFF. In nucleotides, the CDR3 is TGTGCCAGCTCACCACCCGTACCTAGCGGTTACAATGAGCAGTTCTTC.

The V and J genes are TRBV4-3 and TRBJ2-1; 10 nucleotides align to TRBD2. CDR1 is LGHNA and CDR2 is YSLEER in the germline V gene. J gave up 9 bases and V 2 bases, and 7 bases lay outside the gene matches. The CDR3 totals 15 residues. The DNA for the CDR3 is TGCGCCAGCAGCCAACTAGCGGGAGAGGGGGTTGAGCAGTTCTTC. Its protein product is CASSQLAGEGVEQFF.

The rearrangement uses TRBV20-1 and TRBJ2-2, with TRBD2 matching over 8 bases. Germline assignment: CDR1 DFQATT and CDR2 SNEGSKA (reference sequence). V was pared by 6 bases and J by 4 bases, with 10 bases of the junction left unmatched. The CDR3 extends over 15 amino acids. CDR3 nucleotides: TGCAGTGCCCGTCCGGGACTAGTGACCACCGGGGAGCTGTTTTTT. The encoded protein is CSARPGLVTTGELFF.

This chain uses TRBV3-1 with TRBJ2-3; 14 nucleotides line up with TRBD2. The junction had 7 bases not matched to a gene; V was cut back by 4 bases and J by 1 base. In germline, CDR1 is LGHDT, CDR2 YNNKEL (reference sequence). This CDR3 spans 18 amino acids. CDR3 coding DNA: TGTGCCAGCAGCCCACCGGGACTAGCGGGAGCTCGCACAGATACGCAGTATTTT. The encoded protein is CASSPPGLAGARTDTQYF.

The chain joins TRBV2 to TRBJ2-5; D remains unclear. V lost 4 bases and J 0 bases, leaving 15 bases between the germline ends. The CDR3 contains 16 residues. The germline V gene has CDR1 SNHLY and CDR2 FYNNEI. The CDR3 DNA follows: TGTGCCAGCAGTGGTCTCGAACACATGTACCAAGAGACCCAGTACTTC. This encodes CASSGLEHMYQETQYF.

The chain employs TRBV13 and TRBJ2-7, with TRBD1 as a possible D gene (5 bases). Germline values: CDR1 PRHDT, CDR2 FYEKMQ (reference sequence). V was cut by 4 bases and J by 3 bases, with 10 bases left in between. This CDR3 spans 13 amino acids. CDR3 protein: CASSSRQFYEQYF. CDR3 DNA: TGTGCCAGCAGCTCGCGACAGTTCTACGAGCAGTACTTC.

J is TRBJ2-5 and V is TRBV28; D may be TRBD1 or TRBD2 (5 bases each). Germline values: CDR1 MDHEN, CDR2 SYDVKM. V lost 7 bases to trimming and J lost 0 bases, with 15 bases between them. The CDR3 length is 15 residues. The CDR3 protein is CASNRWGIYQETQYF. CDR3 nucleotide sequence: TGTGCCAGCAATCGGTGGGGGATATACCAAGAGACCCAGTACTTC.

Written as DNA, the CDR3 is TGTGCCAGCGGGGGGACGCCTGATGGTCCCTACGAGCAGTACTTC. This encodes CASGGTPDGPYEQYF. The V and J genes are TRBV6-2 or TRBV6-3 and TRBJ2-7, with TRBD2 as a possible D gene (6 bases). V lost 8 bases and J 2 bases, leaving 19 bases between the germline ends. The CDR3 loop spans 15 amino acids. Germline V gives CDR1 MNHEY, CDR2 SVGEGT.